The 23 T cell receptor beta chains reported below all come from one sample, sequenced in a study of blood T cells in healthy people across ages. Combining a sample-barcoded 5' primer with a J-beta primer mix, a second PCR ran for roughly 7 to 12 cycles. TCRdb re-called the 5' RACE reads through MiXCR, storing one row per CDR3 protein. The table has 1.5 million to 2 million distinct CDR3 sequences, around half seen once. The sequencing sample was made of blood. These TCRs come from a woman between 35 and 50 years old in good health.

This sequence joins TRBV29-1 and TRBJ2-1; D could derive from TRBD1 or TRBD2 (5 bases each). CDR3 length: 14 amino acids. The germline gives CDR1 SQVTM, CDR2 ANQGSEA. The V gene lost 8 bases and the J gene lost 8 bases, with 22 bases spanning the gap. Written as DNA, the CDR3 is TGCAGCTCCTCTAGGGGCTCGAGGGTGGATGAGCAGTTCTTC. This codes for CSSSRGSRVDEQFF.

The chain has TRBV20-1 and TRBJ2-1; the D call may be TRBD1 or TRBD2 (5 bases each). V lost 6 bases to trimming and J lost 0 bases, with 27 bases between them. This CDR3 spans 19 amino acids. Germline CDR1 DFQATT, CDR2 SNEGSKA (reference sequence). CDR3 sequence: CSALAGRVNFVGSYNEQFF. The CDR3 bases are TGCAGTGCGCTGGCGGGCAGGGTAAATTTTGTGGGCTCCTACAATGAGCAGTTCTTC.

The sample holds many counts of this clonotype. The V call is TRBV27, the J call TRBJ2-7; TRBD1 is a possible D gene (5 bases). V lost 3 bases, J lost 2 bases, and 14 bases lay in between. The CDR3 consists of 15 residues. The germline gives CDR1 MNHEY, CDR2 SMNVEV (reference sequence). This CDR3 reads CASSLYQQGPYEQYF. Written as DNA, the CDR3 is TGTGCCAGCAGTTTGTATCAGCAGGGCCCCTACGAGCAGTACTTC.

This clonotype was seen only a few times. The chain joins TRBV20-1 to TRBJ2-1; D call uncertain. V lost 4 bases, J lost 0 bases, and 13 bases lay in between. The CDR3 contains 15 residues. Germline assignment: CDR1 DFQATT and CDR2 SNEGSKA (reference sequence). CDR3 region: CSANPGSSSYNEQFF. CDR3 DNA: TGCAGTGCTAACCCCGGGTCTAGCTCCTACAATGAGCAGTTCTTC.

This chain joins TRBV20-1 and TRBJ2-7, with D perhaps being TRBD1 or TRBD2 (5 bases each). From germline, CDR1 is DFQATT and CDR2 SNEGSKA (reference sequence). Trimming took 3 bases from V and 3 from J, leaving 12 bases between them. This CDR3 spans 13 amino acids. The chain's CDR3 is CSASPGTIYEQYF. As DNA, the CDR3 is TGCAGTGCTAGTCCCGGGACGATCTACGAGCAGTACTTC.

The rearrangement uses TRBV10-2 and TRBJ2-6; D remains unclear. The CDR3 length is 16 residues. V lost 2 bases and J lost 0, with 8 bases in between. CDR1 is WSHSY, CDR2 SAAADI, per germline. The CDR3 bases are TGCGCCAGCAGTGAGATGGTCCTCTCTGGGGCCAACGTCCTGACTTTC. Translation gives CASSEMVLSGANVLTF.

V gene TRBV4-3 combines with J gene TRBJ2-1; no clear D gene. Between the trimmed V and J ends, which lost 0 bases and 2 bases, there was a span of 11 bases. CDR3 length equals 16 residues. CDR1 and CDR2 from the germline V gene are LGHNA and YSLEER. In DNA form, the CDR3 reads TGCGCCAGCAGCCAAGATCTCCTGTGGCCCTACAATGAGCAGTTCTTC. Protein sequence: CASSQDLLWPYNEQFF.

CDR3 DNA sequence: TGTGCCAGCAGAACTCGGGGAGAGCAGTTCTTC. Residues: CASRTRGEQFF. The chain has TRBV6-5 and TRBJ2-1; D may be TRBD2 (5 bases). This CDR3 comprises 11 residues. Trimming shortened V by 6 bases and J by 10 bases, and 10 bases separated the two germline ends. Germline values: CDR1 MNHEY, CDR2 SVGAGI.

This clonotype was observed a handful of times. The chain carries TRBV4-2 and TRBJ2-1, with D possibly matching TRBD2 (5 bases). The CDR3 extends over 12 amino acids. Germline assignment: CDR1 LGHNA and CDR2 YNFKEQ. Between the trimmed V and J ends, which lost 3 bases and 7 bases, there was a span of 7 bases. CDR3 loop: CASSHWENEQFF. In DNA form, the CDR3 reads TGTGCCAGCAGCCACTGGGAGAATGAGCAGTTCTTC.

CDR3 amino acids: CASSQANSVAKNIQYF. CDR3 DNA sequence: TGTGCCAGCAGCCAAGCCAACAGTGTTGCCAAAAACATTCAGTACTTC. The rearrangement uses TRBV3-1 and TRBJ2-4; no reliable D call. This CDR3 has 16 residues. Between the trimmed V and J ends, which lost 1 base and 1 base, there was a span of 11 bases. Germline CDR1 is LGHDT and CDR2 is YNNKEL (reference sequence).

J is TRBJ1-6 and V is TRBV4-3; TRBD1 matches 7 bases. Germline V gene sequence: CDR1 LGHNA, CDR2 YSLEER. Trimming removed 0 bases from V and 9 bases from J; junction bases left unmatched: 5. This CDR3 contains 15 residues. The DNA of the CDR3 is TGCGCCAGCAGCCAAGAGGGTCACAGGGGTTCACCCCTCCACTTT. It codes for CASSQEGHRGSPLHF.

The chain uses TRBV3-1 and TRBJ2-4, with TRBD2 identical over 7 bases. CDR3 length: 16 residues. The germline V gene has CDR1 LGHDT and CDR2 YNNKEL (reference sequence). Trimming cost V 4 bases and J 6 bases; bases outside gene matches: 12. In DNA form, the CDR3 reads TGTGCCAGCAGCCTACGGGGGGTGGTCCATGGAAACATTCAGTACTTC. Translation gives CASSLRGVVHGNIQYF.

CDR3 in DNA: TGCAGTGCTAGCGGCCAGGACAGGCAAGAGACCCAGTACTTC. Its protein is CSASGQDRQETQYF. The chain employs TRBV20-1 and TRBJ2-5; TRBD1 aligns across 7 bases. This CDR3 has 14 residues. V shed 3 bases, J shed 2 bases, and the junction held 6 bases outside the gene matches. In germline, CDR1 is DFQATT, CDR2 SNEGSKA (reference sequence).

The CDR3 here is CASMPQAGGPYEQFF. Here the CDR3 DNA reads TGTGCCAGCATGCCCCAAGCGGGGGGGCCCTATGAGCAGTTCTTC. The chain joins TRBV6-4 to TRBJ2-1; 10 bases fit TRBD2. The CDR3 loop spans 15 amino acids. V was pared by 7 bases and J by 8 bases, with 11 bases of the junction left unmatched. From germline, CDR1 is MRHNA and CDR2 SNTAGT.

The V gene is TRBV20-1, the J gene TRBJ2-5; 9 nucleotides match TRBD2. This CDR3 has 16 amino acids. CDR1 is DFQATT and CDR2 is SNEGSKA in the germline V gene (reference sequence). V lost 1 base to trimming and J lost 3 bases; unmatched junction nucleotides: 9. The CDR3 spells CSARGFKASGEETQYF. CDR3 in DNA: TGCAGTGCTAGAGGATTTAAGGCTAGCGGGGAAGAGACCCAGTACTTC.

Worth noting for this clonotype: Its ends do not fully match the called genes, so a read error is possible. The CDR3 bases are TGCAGTGCTAGAGATGTGGACTTGGACTCCTACGAGCAGTGCTTC. The encoded protein is CSARDVDLDSYEQCF. V and J are TRBV20-1 and TRBJ2-7; a possible D gene is TRBD2 (5 bases). In germline, CDR1 is DFQATT, CDR2 SNEGSKA (reference sequence). The CDR3 extends over 15 amino acids.

The rearrangement uses TRBV7-2 and TRBJ2-3; 8 bases fit TRBD2. The germline V gene encodes CDR1 SGHTA and CDR2 FQGNSA. The CDR3 covers 15 residues. V lost 5 bases to trimming and J lost 5 bases; unmatched junction nucleotides: 9. The CDR3 spells CASSPWRGVQDTQYF. The DNA for the CDR3 is TGTGCCAGCAGCCCATGGCGGGGGGTCCAAGATACGCAGTATTTT.

There are a few counts of this clonotype. This chain links TRBV6-5 with TRBJ2-7; D gene uncertain. Germline CDR1 reads MNHEY; CDR2 reads SVGAGI. The germline V and J ends were trimmed by 3 bases and 3 bases, with 15 bases remaining between them. The length of the CDR3 is 15 residues. The CDR3 nucleotides are TGTGCCAGCAGTTATCGGAAGGGCTCCCTCTACGAGCAGTACTTC. It yields the protein CASSYRKGSLYEQYF.

The rearrangement links TRBV7-6 to TRBJ2-5; possibly TRBD1 or TRBD2 for D (5 bases each). Germline CDR1 reads SGHVS; CDR2 reads FNYEAQ. V lost 1 base and J 4 bases, leaving 13 bases between the germline ends. This CDR3 comprises 15 residues. CDR3 nucleotide sequence: TGTGCCAGCAGCTTAGTGATAGAAGGGACAGAGACCCAGTACTTC. Protein: CASSLVIEGTETQYF.

This clonotype has a count of ten or more. The chain is built from TRBV5-4 and TRBJ2-4; 10 nucleotides match TRBD2. Germline V gene sequence: CDR1 SGHNT, CDR2 YYREEE (reference sequence). V trimming: 6 bases; J trimming: 5 bases; junction bases outside the gene matches: 8. The CDR3 has 15 amino acids. In DNA form, the CDR3 reads TGTGCCAGCAAAACAGCGGGGGGGCCCCAAAACATTCAGTACTTC. Protein sequence: CASKTAGGPQNIQYF.

CDR3: CASSYSRGQGDYGYTF. The CDR3 nucleotides read TGTGCCAGCAGTTACTCGAGAGGACAGGGGGACTATGGCTACACCTTC. The chain couples TRBV6-6 to TRBJ1-2; 10 bases map to TRBD1. Trimming took 0 bases from V and 3 from J; bases not matched to a gene: 4. This CDR3 contains 16 residues. CDR1 is MNHNY, CDR2 SVGAGI, per germline (reference sequence).

The chain couples TRBV5-1 to TRBJ2-1, with D hard to call. Germline V CDR1 and CDR2: SGHRS, YFSETQ. V lost 0 bases and J lost 9, with 16 bases in between. The CDR3 runs to 15 residues. CDR3 amino acids: CASSLGFGPQLEQFF. Here the CDR3 DNA reads TGCGCCAGCAGCTTGGGATTCGGCCCACAGCTTGAGCAGTTCTTC.

This clonotype has at least ten counts. The CDR3 sequence: CASSLASSGGPETQYF. Written as DNA, the CDR3 is TGTGCCAGCAGCTTAGCGTCTAGCGGGGGTCCGGAGACCCAGTACTTC. The chain joins TRBV7-2 to TRBJ2-5; 10 bases line up with TRBD2. V dropped 0 bases and J dropped 5; count of bases not matched to a gene: 6. This CDR3 has 16 amino acids. Germline CDR1 reads SGHTA; CDR2 reads FQGNSA.